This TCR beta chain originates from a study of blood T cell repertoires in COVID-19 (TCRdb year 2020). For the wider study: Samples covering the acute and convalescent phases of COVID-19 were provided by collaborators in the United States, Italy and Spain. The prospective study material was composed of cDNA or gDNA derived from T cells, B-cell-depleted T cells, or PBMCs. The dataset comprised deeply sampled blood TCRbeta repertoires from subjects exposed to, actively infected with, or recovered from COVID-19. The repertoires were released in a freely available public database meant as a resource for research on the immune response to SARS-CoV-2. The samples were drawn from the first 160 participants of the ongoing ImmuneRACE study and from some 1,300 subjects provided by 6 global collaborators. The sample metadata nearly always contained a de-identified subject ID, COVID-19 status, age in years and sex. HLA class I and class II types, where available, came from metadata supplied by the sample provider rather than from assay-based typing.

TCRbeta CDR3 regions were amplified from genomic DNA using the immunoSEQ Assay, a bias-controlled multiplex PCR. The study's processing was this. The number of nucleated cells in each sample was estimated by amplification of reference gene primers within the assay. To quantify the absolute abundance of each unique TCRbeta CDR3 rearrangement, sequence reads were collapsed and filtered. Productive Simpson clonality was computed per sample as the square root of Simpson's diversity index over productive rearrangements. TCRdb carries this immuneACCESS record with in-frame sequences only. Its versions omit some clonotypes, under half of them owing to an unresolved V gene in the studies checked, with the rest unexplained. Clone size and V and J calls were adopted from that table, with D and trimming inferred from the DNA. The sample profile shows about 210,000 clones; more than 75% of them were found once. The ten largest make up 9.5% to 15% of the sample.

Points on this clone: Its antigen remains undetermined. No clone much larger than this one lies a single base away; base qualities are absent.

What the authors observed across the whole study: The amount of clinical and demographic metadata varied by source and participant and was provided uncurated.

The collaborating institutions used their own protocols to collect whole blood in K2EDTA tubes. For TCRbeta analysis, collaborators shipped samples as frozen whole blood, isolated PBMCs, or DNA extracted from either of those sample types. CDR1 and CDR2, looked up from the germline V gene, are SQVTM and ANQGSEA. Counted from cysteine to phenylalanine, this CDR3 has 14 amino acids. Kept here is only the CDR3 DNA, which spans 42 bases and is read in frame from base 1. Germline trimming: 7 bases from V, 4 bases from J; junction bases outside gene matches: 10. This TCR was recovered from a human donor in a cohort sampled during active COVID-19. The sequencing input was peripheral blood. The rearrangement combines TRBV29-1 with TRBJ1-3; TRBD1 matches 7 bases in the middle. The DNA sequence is TGCAGCGCAACACAGGGGAACGGCGGAAACACCATATATTTT. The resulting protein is CSATQGNGGNTIYF.